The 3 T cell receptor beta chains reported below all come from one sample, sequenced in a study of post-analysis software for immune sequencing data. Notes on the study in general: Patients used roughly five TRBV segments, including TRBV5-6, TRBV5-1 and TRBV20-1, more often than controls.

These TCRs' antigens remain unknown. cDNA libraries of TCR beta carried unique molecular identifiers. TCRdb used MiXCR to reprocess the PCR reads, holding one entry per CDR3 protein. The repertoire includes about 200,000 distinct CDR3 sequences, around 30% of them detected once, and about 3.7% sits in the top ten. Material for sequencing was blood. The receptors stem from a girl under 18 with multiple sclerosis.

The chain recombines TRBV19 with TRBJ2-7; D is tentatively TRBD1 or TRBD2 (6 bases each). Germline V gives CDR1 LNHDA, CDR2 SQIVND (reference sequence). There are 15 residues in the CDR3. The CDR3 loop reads CVGSIGGTPTYEQYF. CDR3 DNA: TGTGTCGGTAGTATAGGCGGGACACCTACCTACGAGCAGTACTTC.

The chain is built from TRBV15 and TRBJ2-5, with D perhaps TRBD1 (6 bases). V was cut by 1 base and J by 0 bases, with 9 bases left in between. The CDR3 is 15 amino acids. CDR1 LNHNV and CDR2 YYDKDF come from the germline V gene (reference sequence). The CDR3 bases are TGTGCCACCAGCAGAGGGACAGCGGACCAAGAGACCCAGTACTTC. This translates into CATSRGTADQETQYF.

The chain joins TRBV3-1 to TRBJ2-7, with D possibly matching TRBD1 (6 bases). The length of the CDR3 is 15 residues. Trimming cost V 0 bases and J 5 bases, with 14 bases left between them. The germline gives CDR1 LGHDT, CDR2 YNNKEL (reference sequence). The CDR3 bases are TGTGCCAGCAGCCAAGACAGGGGTGGAACCCACGAGCAGTACTTC. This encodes CASSQDRGGTHEQYF.